These 3 T cell receptor beta chains were all obtained from the same sample, sequenced in a study of blood T cell repertoires in COVID-19. Repertoires were generated with immunoSEQ multiplex PCR, while TCRdb's copy carries only in-frame clones and drops some. This sample carries 200,000 to 300,000 clones, over 75% of them seen once, and the ten largest clones take around 0.7%. The source material was peripheral blood. The receptors stem from a human donor in a cohort sampled during active COVID-19.

The V and J genes are TRBV4-1 and TRBJ2-7, with TRBD1 matching 7 bases. V shed 0 bases and J 3 bases; nucleotides not matched to a gene: 5. Germline values: CDR1 MGHRA, CDR2 YSYEKL. The CDR3 has 15 amino acids. The CDR3 coding sequence is TGCGCCAGCAGCCAAGAGGGCCCAGGGGGCTACGAGCAGTACTTC. Its translation is CASSQEGPGGYEQYF.

The chain employs TRBV5-6 and TRBJ2-6; a possible D gene is TRBD1 (5 bases). Trimming took off 4 bases at V and 1 base at J, with 9 bases between the two ends. The V gene's germline CDR1 is SGHDT and CDR2 YYEEEE. The CDR3 consists of 15 residues. The CDR3 spells CASSLTVSGANVLTF. CDR3 nucleotides: TGTGCCAGCAGCCTGACAGTATCTGGGGCCAACGTCCTGACTTTC.

J is TRBJ1-5 and V is TRBV2; D unresolved. Trimming took 8 bases from V and 6 from J, leaving 17 bases between them. Germline V gene sequence: CDR1 SNHLY, CDR2 FYNNEI. The CDR3 runs 14 residues. The CDR3 DNA reads as TGTGCCAGCCGCCGAGCGGCCGGCGGTCAGCCCCAGCATTTT. Translated, it gives CASRRAAGGQPQHF.